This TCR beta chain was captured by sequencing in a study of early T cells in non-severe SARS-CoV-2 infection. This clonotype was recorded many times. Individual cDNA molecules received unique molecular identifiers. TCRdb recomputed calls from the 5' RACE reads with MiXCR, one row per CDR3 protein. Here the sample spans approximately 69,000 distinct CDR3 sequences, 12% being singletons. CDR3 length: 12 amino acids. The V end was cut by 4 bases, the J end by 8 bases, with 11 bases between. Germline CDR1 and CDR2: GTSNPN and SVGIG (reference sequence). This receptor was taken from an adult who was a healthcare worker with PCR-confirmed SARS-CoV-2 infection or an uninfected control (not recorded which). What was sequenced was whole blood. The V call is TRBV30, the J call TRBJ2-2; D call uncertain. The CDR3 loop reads CAWNTALGELFF. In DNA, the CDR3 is TGTGCCTGGAACACGGCTCTGGGGGAGCTGTTTTTT.